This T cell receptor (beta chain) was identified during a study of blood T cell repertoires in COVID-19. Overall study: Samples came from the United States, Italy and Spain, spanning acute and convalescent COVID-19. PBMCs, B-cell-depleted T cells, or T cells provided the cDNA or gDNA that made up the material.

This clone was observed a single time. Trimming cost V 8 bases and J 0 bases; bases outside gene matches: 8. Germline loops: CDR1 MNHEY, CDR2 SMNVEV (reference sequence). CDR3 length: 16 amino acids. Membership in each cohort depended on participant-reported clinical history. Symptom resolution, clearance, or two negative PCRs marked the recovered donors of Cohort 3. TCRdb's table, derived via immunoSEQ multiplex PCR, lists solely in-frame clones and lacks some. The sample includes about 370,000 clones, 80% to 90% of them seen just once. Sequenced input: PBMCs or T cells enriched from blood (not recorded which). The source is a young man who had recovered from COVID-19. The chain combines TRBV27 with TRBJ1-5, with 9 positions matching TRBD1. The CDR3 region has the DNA TGTGCCAGCCACCGTGGGACAGGGTATAGCAATCAGCCCCAGCATTTT. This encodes CASHRGTGYSNQPQHF.